The entry below gives a single TCR beta chain sequence along with its context. Its antigen remains unidentified. This sample is drawn from a study of T cell repertoires in cytomegalovirus infection. Study summary: It was recently identified HLA-C-restricted and well-studied HLA-B-restricted CMV epitopes that the study used. The study's findings and limits: CMV-specific TCR beta clonotypes restricted by HLA-C dominated the ex vivo response.

Each CDR3 protein is one row after TCRdb ran MiXCR on the reads. The sample carries 550,000 to 850,000 distinct CDR3 sequences, roughly 30% recorded once. This material consisted of cultured PBMCs, taken from culture after CMV antigen stimulation. The TCR comes from a human donor in good health (CMV status not recorded). Some clones in this sample may be carry-over from other donors' samples.

CDR3 residues: CASKGRGSYTF. In DNA, the CDR3 is TGCGCCAGCAAGGGCCGAGGTAGCTACACCTTC. The chain couples TRBV5-1 to TRBJ1-2; D is undetermined. CDR1 SGHRS and CDR2 YFSETQ come from the germline V gene. CDR3 length: 11 amino acids. V shed 6 bases and J shed 9 bases, with 12 bases lying between them.